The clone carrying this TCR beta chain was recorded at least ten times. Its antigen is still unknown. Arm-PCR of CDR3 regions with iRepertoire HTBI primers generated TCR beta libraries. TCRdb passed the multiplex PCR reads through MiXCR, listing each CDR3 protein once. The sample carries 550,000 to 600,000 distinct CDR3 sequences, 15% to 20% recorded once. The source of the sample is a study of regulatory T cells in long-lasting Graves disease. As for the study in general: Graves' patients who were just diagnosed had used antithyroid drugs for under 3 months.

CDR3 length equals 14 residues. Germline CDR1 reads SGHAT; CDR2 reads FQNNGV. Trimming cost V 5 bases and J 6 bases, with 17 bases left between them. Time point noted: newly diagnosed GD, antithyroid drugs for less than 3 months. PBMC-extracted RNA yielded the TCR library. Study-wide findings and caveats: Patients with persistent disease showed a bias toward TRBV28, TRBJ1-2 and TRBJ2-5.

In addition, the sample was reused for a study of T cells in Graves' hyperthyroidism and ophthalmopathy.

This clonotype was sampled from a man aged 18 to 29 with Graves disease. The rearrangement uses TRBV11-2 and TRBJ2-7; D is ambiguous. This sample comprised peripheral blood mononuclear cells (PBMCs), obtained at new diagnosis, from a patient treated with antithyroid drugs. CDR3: CASSRDTAWGEQYF. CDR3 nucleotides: TGTGCCAGCAGCCGAGACACGGCGTGGGGCGAGCAGTACTTC.